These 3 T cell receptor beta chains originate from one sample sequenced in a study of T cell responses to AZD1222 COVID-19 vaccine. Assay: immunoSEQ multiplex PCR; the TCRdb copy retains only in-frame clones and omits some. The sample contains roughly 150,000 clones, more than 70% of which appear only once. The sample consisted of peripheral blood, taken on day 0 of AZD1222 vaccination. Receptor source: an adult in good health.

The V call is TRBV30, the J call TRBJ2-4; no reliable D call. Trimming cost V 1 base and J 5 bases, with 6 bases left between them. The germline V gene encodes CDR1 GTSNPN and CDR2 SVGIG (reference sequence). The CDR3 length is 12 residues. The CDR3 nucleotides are TGTGCCTGGAGTGGACTTCAAAACATTCAGTACTTC. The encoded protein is CAWSGLQNIQYF.

The CDR3: CASSLGQNFNQPQHF. In DNA form, the CDR3 reads TGTGCCAGCAGCTTGGGGCAGAACTTCAATCAGCCCCAGCATTTT. The V gene is TRBV5-8, the J gene TRBJ1-5, with no clear D. CDR1 and CDR2 from the germline V gene are SGHTS and YDEGEE. This CDR3 has 15 residues. Trimming removed 0 bases from V and 3 bases from J, with 10 bases in between.

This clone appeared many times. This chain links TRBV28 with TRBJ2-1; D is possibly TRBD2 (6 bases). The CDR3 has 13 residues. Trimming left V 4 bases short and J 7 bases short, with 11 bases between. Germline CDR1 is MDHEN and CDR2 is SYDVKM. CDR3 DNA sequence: TGTGCCAGCAGTTCCGGACTAACGAATGAGCAGTTCTTC. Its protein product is CASSSGLTNEQFF.